A selection of T cell receptor beta chains follows, all from one sample in a study of Graves' ophthalmopathy and Graves' hyperthyroidism. One entry per CDR3 protein results from TCRdb running MiXCR on the multiplex PCR reads. The sample lists some 400,000 distinct CDR3 sequences, around 19% occurring once. Sequenced: peripheral blood. All receptors derive from a young woman with Graves' ophthalmopathy. Both conserved end residues are part of each CDR3.

J,V,CDR3
TRBJ2-2,TRBV7-2,CASFSGREGTGELFF
TRBJ2-2,TRBV28,CASSLTEGARTNTGELFF
TRBJ2-5,TRBV6-1,CASSEDRVAQYF
TRBJ2-7,TRBV6-2/TRBV6-3,CASESLGRYEQYF
TRBJ1-2,TRBV20-1,CSARFPTGMFNYGYTF
TRBJ2-5,TRBV28,CASSLSRRGDWTQYF
TRBJ2-7,TRBV7-9,CASSYTGTGDYEQYF
TRBJ2-7,TRBV7-2,CASSLGFRTLRKREQYF
TRBJ2-5,TRBV6-2/TRBV6-3,CASSQFDFAQETQYF
TRBJ2-7,TRBV30,CNARYEQYF
TRBJ2-5,TRBV6-1,CASRPSGGRQETQYF
TRBJ1-6,TRBV19,CASSIVGPSSPLHF
TRBJ2-5,TRBV30,CAWGDPGETQYF
TRBJ2-7,TRBV6-1,CATLGRTQQYF
TRBJ2-5,TRBV5-1,CASSSQHRGPSEETQYF
TRBJ1-2,TRBV7-3,CASSLMRGEGYTF
TRBJ2-5,TRBV3-1,CASTLEREYQETQYF
TRBJ2-7,TRBV30,CAWRRPGTIEQYF
TRBJ2-7,TRBV6-2/TRBV6-3,CASSHHTGGSSYEQYF
TRBJ2-7,TRBV28,CASSLGSVRKQYF
TRBJ2-7,TRBV7-2,CASSLTRNRGYEQYF
TRBJ1-1,TRBV3-1,CASSTNMNTEAFF
TRBJ1-2,TRBV6-2/TRBV6-3,CASSLDSPGWGYTF
TRBJ1-5,TRBV7-8,CASSQSRVLNQPQHF
TRBJ2-4,TRBV5-1,CASSLRGDIQYF
TRBJ1-1,TRBV7-2,CASSSDRGRIGAFF
TRBJ1-1,TRBV3-1,CASSQVTGEAFF